The 13 T cell receptor beta chains reported below all come from one sample, sequenced in a study of cytomegalovirus exposure and HLA in healthy donors. 60 Vbeta and 13 Jbeta primers were used in PCR. Data came from immunoSEQ multiplex PCR; TCRdb stores just in-frame clones and leaves some out. In the table there are about 18,000 clones, roughly four fifths of which are singletons. Sequenced: PBMCs. These receptors came from a human donor in good health.

This chain uses TRBV11-3 with TRBJ2-6, with 7 bases matching TRBD1. From germline, CDR1 is SGHNT and CDR2 YENEEA. The ends lost 5 bases at V and 0 bases at J; junction bases unmatched: 7. This CDR3 region has 17 residues. The CDR3 nucleotides read TGTGCCAGCAGCGCATCCGGGACAGCCTCTGGGGCCAACGTCCTGACTTTC. It yields the protein CASSASGTASGANVLTF. Complete variable domain (other parts from reference TRBV11-3 and TRBJ2-6): EAGVVQSPRYKIIEKKQPVAFWCNPISGHNTLYWYLQNLGQGPELLIRYENEEAVDDSQLPKDRFSAERLKGVDSTLKIQPAELGDSAVYLCASSASGTASGANVLTFGAGSRLTVL.

This clone turned up a few times. V usage is TRBV6-6 and J usage is TRBJ2-7; 8 bases line up with TRBD2. The CDR3 consists of 13 residues. Germline V gives CDR1 MNHNY, CDR2 SVGAGI (reference sequence). The ends lost 9 bases at V and 3 bases at J; junction bases unmatched: 7. CDR3 sequence: CASKAGAYYEQYF. The CDR3 DNA reads TGTGCCAGTAAAGCGGGGGCCTACTACGAGCAGTACTTC.

This clone was seen just once. CDR3 DNA sequence: TGTGCCAGCAGCCTCTGGCCGCACGAGCAGTACTTC. It is translated as CASSLWPHEQYF. J is TRBJ2-7 and V is TRBV5-6; D uncertain. Trimming took 4 bases from V and 5 from J, leaving 10 bases between them. Germline assignment: CDR1 SGHDT and CDR2 YYEEEE. The CDR3 spans 12 residues.

This clone came up once. The J gene is TRBJ1-1, the V gene TRBV4-1; 7 positions agree with TRBD1. The V gene end was trimmed by 6 bases and the J gene end by 0 bases; junction bases not matched to a gene: 13. The CDR3 loop spans 17 amino acids. Germline CDR1 MGHRA, CDR2 YSYEKL. The CDR3 region is CASRSPGQRTLNTEAFF. In nucleotides, the CDR3 is TGCGCCAGCAGGTCACCGGGACAGCGCACCTTGAACACTGAAGCTTTCTTT.

This sequence joins TRBV27 and TRBJ1-1; 7 nucleotides align to TRBD1. V shed 1 base, J shed 3 bases, and the junction held 2 bases outside the gene matches. This CDR3 is built from 14 residues. Germline assignment: CDR1 MNHEY and CDR2 SMNVEV (reference sequence). The CDR3 protein is CASSLWGTDTEAFF. The CDR3 DNA follows: TGTGCCAGCAGTTTATGGGGGACAGACACTGAAGCTTTCTTT.

This chain links TRBV7-9 with TRBJ2-5, with a possible D match to TRBD2 (5 bases). The V gene's germline CDR1 is SEHNR and CDR2 FQNEAQ (reference sequence). The germline V and J ends were trimmed by 7 bases and 5 bases, with 11 bases remaining between them. The CDR3 extends over 12 amino acids. The CDR3 DNA is TGTGCCAGCACCCGGAGAGGGGAGACCCAGTACTTC. It specifies CASTRRGETQYF.

The chain joins TRBV6-4 to TRBJ2-2; maybe TRBD1 (5 bases). The V end was cut by 4 bases, the J end by 0 bases, with 15 bases between. The CDR3 sequence is 17 residues long. Germline CDR1 MRHNA, CDR2 SNTAGT. This CDR3 is CASSALMAGSNTGELFF. CDR3 DNA: TGTGCCAGCAGTGCCCTAATGGCAGGGTCGAACACCGGGGAGCTGTTTTTT.

V gene TRBV4-2 combines with J gene TRBJ2-1; the match to TRBD2 covers 9 bases. Germline V gene sequence: CDR1 LGHNA, CDR2 YNFKEQ. Trimming cost V 1 base and J 4 bases; bases outside gene matches: 2. The CDR3 sequence is 15 residues long. CDR3 sequence: CASSQASGIYNEQFF. DNA for the CDR3: TGTGCCAGCAGCCAAGCTAGCGGGATATACAATGAGCAGTTCTTC.

This clone was detected a few times. V usage is TRBV19 and J usage is TRBJ1-1, with a tentative D call TRBD1 (5 bases). The germline V gene encodes CDR1 LNHDA and CDR2 SQIVND (reference sequence). V was shortened by 4 bases and J by 1 base, with 13 bases between the two germline ends. The CDR3 is 15 residues long. For the CDR3, the DNA is TGTGCCAGTAGTACCCAGGGATTCCGGAACACTGAAGCTTTCTTT. It is translated as CASSTQGFRNTEAFF.

Only one count was recorded for this clone. This chain uses TRBV2 with TRBJ2-5; 8 bases match TRBD1. V trimming: 4 bases; J trimming: 9 bases; junction bases outside the gene matches: 10. CDR3 length: 14 residues. CDR1 and CDR2 from the germline V gene are SNHLY and FYNNEI. The CDR3 sequence: CASSVTGGGKSQYF. The CDR3 DNA reads as TGTGCCAGCAGTGTTACAGGGGGAGGAAAGTCCCAGTACTTC.

Points on this clone: Other DNA sequences from this sample encode an identical CDR3 as well. The rearrangement uses TRBV9 and TRBJ2-2; 10 nucleotides match TRBD2. Germline lookup yields CDR1 SGDLS and CDR2 YYNGEE. The CDR3 consists of 16 residues. Unmatched junction bases numbered 9, after V lost 3 bases and J lost 7 bases. The CDR3 reads CASSASLAGLVGELFF. CDR3 DNA sequence: TGTGCCAGCAGCGCTTCACTAGCGGGGCTAGTCGGGGAGCTGTTTTTT.

The chain links TRBV2 to TRBJ1-5; D is ambiguous. The CDR3 has 15 amino acids. Germline V gene lookup returns CDR1 SNHLY and CDR2 FYNNEI. V gave up 8 bases and J gave up 0 bases, with 14 bases separating them. CDR3 in amino acids: CASEEIPYSNQPQHF. CDR3 sequence (DNA): TGTGCCAGCGAGGAAATCCCTTATAGCAATCAGCCCCAGCATTTT. Drawing the rest from reference TRBV2 and TRBJ1-5, the complete variable domain is EPEVTQTPSHQVTQMGQEVILRCVPISNHLYFYWYRQILGQKVEFLVSFYNNEISEKSEIFDDQFSVERPDGSNFTLKIRSTKLEDSAMYFCASEEIPYSNQPQHFGDGTRLSIL.

V is TRBV18 and J is TRBJ2-1, with a possible D match to TRBD2 (5 bases). The CDR3 covers 17 residues. V shed 3 bases and J shed 6 bases, with 21 bases lying between them. Germline CDR1 reads KGHSH; CDR2 reads LQKENI. The CDR3 protein is CASSPVQGSSRVNEQFF. The CDR3 nucleotides are TGTGCCAGCTCACCGGTACAAGGATCCTCGAGGGTCAATGAGCAGTTCTTC.